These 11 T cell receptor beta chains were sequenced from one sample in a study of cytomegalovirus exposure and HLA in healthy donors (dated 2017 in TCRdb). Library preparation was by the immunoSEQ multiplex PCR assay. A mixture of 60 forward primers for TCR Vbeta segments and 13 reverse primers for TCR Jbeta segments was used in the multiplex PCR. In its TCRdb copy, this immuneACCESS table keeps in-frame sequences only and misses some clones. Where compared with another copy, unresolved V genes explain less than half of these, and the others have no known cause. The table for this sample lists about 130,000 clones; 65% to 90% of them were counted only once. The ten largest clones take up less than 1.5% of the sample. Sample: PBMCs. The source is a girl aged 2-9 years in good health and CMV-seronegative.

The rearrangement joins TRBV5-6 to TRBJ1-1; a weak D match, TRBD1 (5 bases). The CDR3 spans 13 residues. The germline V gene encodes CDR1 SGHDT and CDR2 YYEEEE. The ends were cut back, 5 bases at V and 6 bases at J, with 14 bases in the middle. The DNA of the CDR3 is TGTGCCAGCAGTCCCGGGGGAGGGGCTGAAGCTTTCTTT. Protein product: CASSPGGGAEAFF.

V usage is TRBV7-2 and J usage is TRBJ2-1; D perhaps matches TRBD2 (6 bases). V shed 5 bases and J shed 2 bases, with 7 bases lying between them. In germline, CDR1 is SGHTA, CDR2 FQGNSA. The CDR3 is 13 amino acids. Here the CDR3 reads CASSGTAYNEQFF. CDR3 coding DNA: TGTGCCAGCAGCGGGACTGCCTACAATGAGCAGTTCTTC.

This chain's CDR3 is CASSVVPTTYEQYF. For the CDR3, the DNA is TGTGCCAGCAGCGTAGTCCCGACTACCTACGAGCAGTACTTC. The V and J genes are TRBV9 and TRBJ2-7; possibly TRBD2 for D (5 bases). The CDR3 runs 14 residues. V gave up 0 bases and J gave up 2 bases, with 9 bases separating them. Germline V lookup: CDR1 SGDLS, CDR2 YYNGEE.

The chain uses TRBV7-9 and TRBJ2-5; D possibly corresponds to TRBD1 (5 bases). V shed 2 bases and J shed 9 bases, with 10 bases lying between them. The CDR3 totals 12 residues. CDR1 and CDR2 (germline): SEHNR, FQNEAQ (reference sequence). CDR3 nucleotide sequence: TGTGCCAGCAGCTTATTAGTAGGGGCCCAGTACTTC. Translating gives CASSLLVGAQYF.

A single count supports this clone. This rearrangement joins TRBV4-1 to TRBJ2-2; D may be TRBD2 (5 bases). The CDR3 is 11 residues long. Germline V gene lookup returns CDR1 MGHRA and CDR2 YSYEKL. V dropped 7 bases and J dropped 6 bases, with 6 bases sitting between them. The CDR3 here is CASMGAGELFF. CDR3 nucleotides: TGCGCCAGCATGGGAGCCGGGGAGCTGTTTTTT.

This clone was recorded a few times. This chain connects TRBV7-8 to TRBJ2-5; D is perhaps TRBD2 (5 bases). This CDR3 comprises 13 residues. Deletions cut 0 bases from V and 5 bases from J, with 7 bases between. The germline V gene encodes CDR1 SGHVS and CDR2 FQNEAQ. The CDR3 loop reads CASSLALGETQYF. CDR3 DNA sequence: TGTGCCAGCAGCTTAGCACTAGGGGAGACCCAGTACTTC. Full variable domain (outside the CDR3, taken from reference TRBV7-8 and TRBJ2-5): GAGVSQSPRYKVAKRGQDVALRCDPISGHVSLFWYQQALGQGPEFLTYFQNEAQLDKSGLPSDRFFAERPEGSVSTLKIQRTQQEDSAVYLCASSLALGETQYFGPGTRLLVL.

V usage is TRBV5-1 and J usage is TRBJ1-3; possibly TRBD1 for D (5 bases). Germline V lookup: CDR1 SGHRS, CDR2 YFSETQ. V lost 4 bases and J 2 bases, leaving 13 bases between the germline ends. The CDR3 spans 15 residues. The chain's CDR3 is CASSPGTGPGNTIYF. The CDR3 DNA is TGCGCCAGCAGCCCCGGTACAGGCCCTGGAAACACCATATATTTT.

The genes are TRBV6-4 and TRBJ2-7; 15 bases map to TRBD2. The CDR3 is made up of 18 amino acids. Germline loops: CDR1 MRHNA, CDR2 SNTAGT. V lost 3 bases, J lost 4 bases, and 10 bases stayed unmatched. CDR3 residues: CASSECRTSGRAMYEQYF. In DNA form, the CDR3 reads TGTGCCAGCAGTGAATGCAGGACTAGCGGGAGGGCCATGTACGAGCAGTACTTC.

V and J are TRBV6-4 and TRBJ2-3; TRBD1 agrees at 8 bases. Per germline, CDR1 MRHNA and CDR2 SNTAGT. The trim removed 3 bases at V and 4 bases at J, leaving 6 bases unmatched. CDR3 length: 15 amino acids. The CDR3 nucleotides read TGTGCCAGCAGTGAGAACGGACAGGGTGCAGATACGCAGTATTTT. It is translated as CASSENGQGADTQYF.

This chain's CDR3 is CASSNYRANTGELFF. Here the CDR3 DNA reads TGTGCCAGCAGTAATTACCGCGCGAACACCGGGGAGCTGTTTTTT. The V gene is TRBV2, the J gene TRBJ2-2; D is undetermined. The CDR3 has 15 amino acids. In germline, CDR1 is SNHLY, CDR2 FYNNEI. V lost 5 bases to trimming and J lost 0 bases, with 10 bases between them.

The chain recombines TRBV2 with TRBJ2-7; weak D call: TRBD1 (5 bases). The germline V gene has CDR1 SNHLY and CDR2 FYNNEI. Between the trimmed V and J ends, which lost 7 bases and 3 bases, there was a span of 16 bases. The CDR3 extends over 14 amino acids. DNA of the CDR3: TGTGCCAGCATGACGTCCGCAGGGATCTACGAGCAGTACTTC. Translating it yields CASMTSAGIYEQYF.